This T cell receptor beta chain emerged from a study of OX40 agonist ivuxolimab in advanced cancers. Study at large: Ivuxolimab was administered intravenously to patients at 0.01 to 10 mg/kg every 2 weeks. Points from the study as a whole: In the expanded peripheral T cells, antigen specificity was never determined.

Sequencing was performed with immunoSEQ multiplex PCR; in TCRdb, only in-frame clones are kept and a portion is missing. Found here are around 75,000 clones, about nine tenths of them singletons; the top ten hold around 2.4%. CDR3 length: 17 amino acids. Germline V lookup: CDR1 SGDLS, CDR2 YYNGEE. V trimming: 6 bases; J trimming: 2 bases; junction bases outside the gene matches: 10. On this clone: What it recognizes is unknown.

People who had autoimmune disease history or systemic immunosuppression were excluded. Blood got drawn at baseline, again on cycle 4 day 1, and then on cycle 7 day 1. This sequence joins TRBV9 and TRBJ2-2; 10 bases align to TRBD2. The sequence was obtained from an adult with an advanced solid tumor such as melanoma, head and neck, liver or kidney cancer. The material was CD4+ or CD8+ T cells sorted from blood, obtained in a trial of the OX40 agonist ivuxolimab. CDR3: CASTSGLAGENTGELFF. As DNA, the CDR3 is TGTGCCAGCACCAGTGGGCTAGCGGGGGAAAACACCGGGGAGCTGTTTTTT.